This T cell receptor beta chain comes out of a study of blood T cell repertoires in COVID-19. Study-level background: There were acute and convalescent COVID-19 samples, and they came from the United States, Italy and Spain.

Each participant's cohort was designated according to participant-reported clinical history. This clone was counted a single time. Here immunoSEQ multiplex PCR was the method, and the copy in TCRdb shows in-frame clones only, minus some. Counted here are approximately 270,000 clones, roughly nine tenths occurring once; the ten biggest clones make up 0.95% to 1.5%. The CDR3 sequence is 14 residues long. Trimming removed 1 base from V and 4 bases from J, with 10 bases in between. CDR1 LNHDA and CDR2 SQIVND come from the germline V gene (reference sequence). The receptor's source is a human donor in a cohort exposed to, infected with or recovered from COVID-19 (not recorded which). The donor label of this sample is uncertain. The sequenced material came from PBMCs or T cells enriched from blood (not recorded which). V is TRBV19 and J is TRBJ1-2; no firm D call. The DNA for the CDR3 is TGTGCCAGTAGTATAGGTCAACAGCTCTATGGCTACACCTTC. It encodes CASSIGQQLYGYTF.